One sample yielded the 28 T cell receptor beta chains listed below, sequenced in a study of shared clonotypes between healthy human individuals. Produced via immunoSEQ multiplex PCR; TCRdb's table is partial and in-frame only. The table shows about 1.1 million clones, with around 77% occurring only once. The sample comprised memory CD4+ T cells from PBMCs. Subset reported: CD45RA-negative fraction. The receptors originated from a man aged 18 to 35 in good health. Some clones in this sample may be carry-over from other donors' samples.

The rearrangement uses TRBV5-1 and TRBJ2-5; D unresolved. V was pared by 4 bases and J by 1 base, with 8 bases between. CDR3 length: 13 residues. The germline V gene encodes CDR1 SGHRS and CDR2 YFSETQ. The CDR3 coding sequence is TGCGCCAGCAGCCCTAATACCCAAGAGACCCAGTACTTC. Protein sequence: CASSPNTQETQYF.

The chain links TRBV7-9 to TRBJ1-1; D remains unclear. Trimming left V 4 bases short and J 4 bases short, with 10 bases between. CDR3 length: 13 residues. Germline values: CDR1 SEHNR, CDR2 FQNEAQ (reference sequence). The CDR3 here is CASSYSVSTEAFF. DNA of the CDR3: TGTGCCAGCAGCTACTCGGTAAGCACTGAAGCTTTCTTT. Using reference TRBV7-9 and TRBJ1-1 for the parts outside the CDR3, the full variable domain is DTGVSQNPRHKITKRGQNVTFRCDPISEHNRLYWYRQTLGQGPEFLTYFQNEAQLEKSRLLSDRFSAERPKGSFSTLEIQRTEQGDSAMYLCASSYSVSTEAFFGQGTRLTVV.

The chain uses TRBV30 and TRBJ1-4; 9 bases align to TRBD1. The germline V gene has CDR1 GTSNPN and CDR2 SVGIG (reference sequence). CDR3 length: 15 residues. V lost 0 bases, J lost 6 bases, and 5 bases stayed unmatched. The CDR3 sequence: CAWSVKGQGHEKLFF. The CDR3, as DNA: TGTGCCTGGAGTGTAAAGGGACAGGGACATGAAAAACTGTTTTTT.

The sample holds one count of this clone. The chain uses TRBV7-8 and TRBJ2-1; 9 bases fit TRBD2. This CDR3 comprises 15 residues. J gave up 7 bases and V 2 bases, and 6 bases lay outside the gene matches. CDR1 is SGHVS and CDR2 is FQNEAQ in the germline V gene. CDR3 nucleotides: TGTGCCAGCAGCTTAAGGCGGGAGGGCCAAAATGAGCAGTTCTTC. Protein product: CASSLRREGQNEQFF.

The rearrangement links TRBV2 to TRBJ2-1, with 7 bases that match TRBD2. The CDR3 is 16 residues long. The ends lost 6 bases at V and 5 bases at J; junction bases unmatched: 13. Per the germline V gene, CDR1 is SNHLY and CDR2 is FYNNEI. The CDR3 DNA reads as TGTGCCAGCAGCTCCACTTCGGGGGGATTGGACAATGAGCAGTTCTTC. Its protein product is CASSSTSGGLDNEQFF.

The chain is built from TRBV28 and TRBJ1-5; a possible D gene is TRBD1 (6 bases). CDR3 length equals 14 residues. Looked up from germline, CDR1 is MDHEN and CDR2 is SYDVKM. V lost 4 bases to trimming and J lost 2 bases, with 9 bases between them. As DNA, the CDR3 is TGTGCCAGCAGTTCCAGGGGTGGCAATCAGCCCCAGCATTTT. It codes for CASSSRGGNQPQHF.

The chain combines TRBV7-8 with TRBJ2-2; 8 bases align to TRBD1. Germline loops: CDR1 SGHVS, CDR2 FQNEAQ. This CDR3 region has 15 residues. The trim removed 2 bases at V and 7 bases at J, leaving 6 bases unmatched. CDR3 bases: TGTGCCAGCAGCTTACTGGACAGGGCGAACGGGGAGCTGTTTTTT. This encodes CASSLLDRANGELFF.

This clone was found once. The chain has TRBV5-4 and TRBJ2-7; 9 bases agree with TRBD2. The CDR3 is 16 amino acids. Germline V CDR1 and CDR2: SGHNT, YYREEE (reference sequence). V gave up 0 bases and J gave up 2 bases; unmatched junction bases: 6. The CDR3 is CASSLGGSSGTYEQYF. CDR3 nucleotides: TGTGCCAGCAGCTTGGGGGGGTCTAGCGGGACCTACGAGCAGTACTTC. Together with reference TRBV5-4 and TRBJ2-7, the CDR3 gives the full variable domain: ETGVTQSPTHLIKTRGQQVTLRCSSQSGHNTVSWYQQALGQGPQFIFQYYREEENGRGNFPPRFSGLQFPNYSSELNVNALELDDSALYLCASSLGGSSGTYEQYFGPGTRLTVT.

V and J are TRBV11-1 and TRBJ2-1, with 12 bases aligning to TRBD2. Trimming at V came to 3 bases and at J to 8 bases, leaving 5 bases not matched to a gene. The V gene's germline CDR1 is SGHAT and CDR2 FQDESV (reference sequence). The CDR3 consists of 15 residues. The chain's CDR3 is CASSLLAGGWDEQFF. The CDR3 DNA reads TGTGCCAGCAGCTTGCTAGCGGGAGGGTGGGATGAGCAGTTCTTC.

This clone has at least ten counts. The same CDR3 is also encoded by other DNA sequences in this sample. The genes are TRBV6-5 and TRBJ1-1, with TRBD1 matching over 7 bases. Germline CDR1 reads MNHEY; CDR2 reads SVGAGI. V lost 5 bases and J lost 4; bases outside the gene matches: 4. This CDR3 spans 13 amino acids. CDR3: CASSGGTVTEAFF. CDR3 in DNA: TGTGCCAGCAGTGGAGGGACAGTCACTGAAGCTTTCTTT.

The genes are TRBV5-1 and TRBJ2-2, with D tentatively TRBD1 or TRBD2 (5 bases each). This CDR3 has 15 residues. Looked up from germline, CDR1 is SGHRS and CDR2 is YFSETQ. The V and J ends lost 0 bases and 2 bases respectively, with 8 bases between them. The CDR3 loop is CASSLGDGNTGELFF. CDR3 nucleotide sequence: TGCGCCAGCAGCTTGGGGGACGGAAACACCGGGGAGCTGTTTTTT.

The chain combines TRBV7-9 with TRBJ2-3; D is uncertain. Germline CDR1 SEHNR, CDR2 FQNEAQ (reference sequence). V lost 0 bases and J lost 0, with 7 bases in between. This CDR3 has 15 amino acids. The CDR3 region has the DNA TGTGCCAGCAGCTTAGCCTTGGGGAGCACAGATACGCAGTATTTT. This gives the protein CASSLALGSTDTQYF.

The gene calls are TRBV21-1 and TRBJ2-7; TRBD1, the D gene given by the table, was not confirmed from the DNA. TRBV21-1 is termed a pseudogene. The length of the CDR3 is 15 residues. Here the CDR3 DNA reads TGTGCCAGCAGCAGCGGACAGAAAGGGGACTACGAGCAGTACTTC. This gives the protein CASSSGQKGDYEQYF.

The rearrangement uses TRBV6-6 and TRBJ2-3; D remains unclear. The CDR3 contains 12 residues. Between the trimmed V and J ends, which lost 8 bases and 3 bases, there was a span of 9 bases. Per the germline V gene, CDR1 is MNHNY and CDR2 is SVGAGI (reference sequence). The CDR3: CASRKETDTQYF. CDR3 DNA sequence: TGTGCCAGCCGGAAAGAGACAGATACGCAGTATTTT.

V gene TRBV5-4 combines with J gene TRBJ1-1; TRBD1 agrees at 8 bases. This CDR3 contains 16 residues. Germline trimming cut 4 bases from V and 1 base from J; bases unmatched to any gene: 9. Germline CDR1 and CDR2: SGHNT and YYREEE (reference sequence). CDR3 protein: CASSGKQGVGNTEAFF. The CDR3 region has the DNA TGTGCCAGCAGCGGGAAACAGGGGGTAGGGAACACTGAAGCTTTCTTT.

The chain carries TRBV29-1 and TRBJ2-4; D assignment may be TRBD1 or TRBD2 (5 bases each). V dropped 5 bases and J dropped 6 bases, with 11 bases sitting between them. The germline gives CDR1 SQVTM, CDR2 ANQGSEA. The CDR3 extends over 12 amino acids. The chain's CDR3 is CSVQGGGNIQYF. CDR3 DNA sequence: TGCAGCGTTCAGGGCGGAGGAAACATTCAGTACTTC. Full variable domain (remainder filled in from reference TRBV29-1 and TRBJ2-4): SAVISQKPSRDICQRGTSLTIQCQVDSQVTMMFWYRQQPGQSLTLIATANQGSEATYESGFVIDKFPISRPNLTFSTLTVSNMSPEDSSIYLCSVQGGGNIQYFGAGTRLSVL.

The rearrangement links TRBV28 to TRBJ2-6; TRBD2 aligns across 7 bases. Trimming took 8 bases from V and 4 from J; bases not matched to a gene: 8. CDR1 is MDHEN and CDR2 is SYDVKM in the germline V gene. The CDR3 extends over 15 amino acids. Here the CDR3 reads CASGREAGGANVLTF. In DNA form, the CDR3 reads TGTGCCAGCGGTCGGGAGGCGGGAGGGGCCAACGTCCTGACTTTC.

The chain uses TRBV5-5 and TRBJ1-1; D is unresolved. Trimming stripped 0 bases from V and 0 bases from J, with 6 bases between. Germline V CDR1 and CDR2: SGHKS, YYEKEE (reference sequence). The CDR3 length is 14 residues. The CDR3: CASSLVRMNTEAFF. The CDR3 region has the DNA TGTGCCAGCAGCTTGGTTCGGATGAACACTGAAGCTTTCTTT.

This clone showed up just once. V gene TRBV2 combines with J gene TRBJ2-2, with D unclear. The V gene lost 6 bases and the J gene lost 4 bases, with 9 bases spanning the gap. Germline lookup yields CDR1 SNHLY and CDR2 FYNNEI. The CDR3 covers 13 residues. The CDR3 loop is CASRPPITGELFF. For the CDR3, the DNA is TGTGCCAGCAGACCCCCGATCACCGGGGAGCTGTTTTTT.

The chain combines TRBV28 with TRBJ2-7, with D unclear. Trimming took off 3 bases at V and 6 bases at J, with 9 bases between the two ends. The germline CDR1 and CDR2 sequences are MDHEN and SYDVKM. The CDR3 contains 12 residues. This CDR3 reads CASSLDSGEQYF. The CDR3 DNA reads TGTGCCAGCAGTTTGGATTCGGGCGAGCAGTACTTC.

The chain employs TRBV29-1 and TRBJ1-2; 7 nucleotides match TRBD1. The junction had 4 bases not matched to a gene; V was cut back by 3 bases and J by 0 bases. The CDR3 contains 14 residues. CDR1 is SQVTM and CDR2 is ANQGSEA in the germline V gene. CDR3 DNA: TGCAGCGTTGACCTGGGACAGACTAACTATGGCTACACCTTC. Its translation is CSVDLGQTNYGYTF.

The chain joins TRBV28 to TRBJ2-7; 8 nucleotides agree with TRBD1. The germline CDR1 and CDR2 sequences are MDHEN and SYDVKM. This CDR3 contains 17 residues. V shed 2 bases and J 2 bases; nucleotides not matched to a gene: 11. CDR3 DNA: TGTGCCAGCAGTTTACTTGGGATAGGACAGGGAGCCTACGAGCAGTACTTC. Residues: CASSLLGIGQGAYEQYF. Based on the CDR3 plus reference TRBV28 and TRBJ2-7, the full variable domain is DVKVTQSSRYLVKRTGEKVFLECVQDMDHENMFWYRQDPGLGLRLIYFSYDVKMKEKGDIPEGYSVSREKKERFSLILESASTNQTSMYLCASSLLGIGQGAYEQYFGPGTRLTVT.

The CDR3 nucleotides read TGTGCCAGCAGTCCCGCGGGAGTTTACTCAGATACGCAGTATTTT. Translation gives CASSPAGVYSDTQYF. The chain links TRBV2 to TRBJ2-3, with 7 bases lining up with TRBD2. Germline V gene lookup returns CDR1 SNHLY and CDR2 FYNNEI. The CDR3 consists of 15 residues. V shed 5 bases, J shed 4 bases, and the junction held 9 bases outside the gene matches.

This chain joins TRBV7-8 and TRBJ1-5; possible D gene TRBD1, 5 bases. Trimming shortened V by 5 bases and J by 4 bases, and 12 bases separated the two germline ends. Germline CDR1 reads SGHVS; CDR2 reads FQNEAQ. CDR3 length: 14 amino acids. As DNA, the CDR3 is TGTGCCAGCAGCCCCGGGACTATTAATCAGCCCCAGCATTTT. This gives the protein CASSPGTINQPQHF.

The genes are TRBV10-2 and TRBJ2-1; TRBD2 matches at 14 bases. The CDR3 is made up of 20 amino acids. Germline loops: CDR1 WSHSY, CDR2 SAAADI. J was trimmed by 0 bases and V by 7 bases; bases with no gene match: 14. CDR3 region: CASTTGGGLAGGSSYNEQFF. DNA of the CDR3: TGCGCCAGCACCACGGGGGGCGGACTAGCGGGGGGAAGCTCCTACAATGAGCAGTTCTTC.

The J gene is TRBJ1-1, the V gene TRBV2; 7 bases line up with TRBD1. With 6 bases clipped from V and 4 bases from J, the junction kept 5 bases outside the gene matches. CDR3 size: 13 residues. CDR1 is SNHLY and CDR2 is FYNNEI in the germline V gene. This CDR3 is CASSSTGVTEAFF. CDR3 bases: TGTGCCAGCAGCTCCACAGGGGTCACTGAAGCTTTCTTT.

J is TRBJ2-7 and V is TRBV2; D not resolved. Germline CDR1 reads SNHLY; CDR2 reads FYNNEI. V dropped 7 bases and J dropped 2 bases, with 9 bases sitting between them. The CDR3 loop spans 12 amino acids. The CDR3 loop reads CASTKVTYEQYF. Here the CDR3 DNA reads TGTGCCAGCACGAAGGTCACCTACGAGCAGTACTTC.

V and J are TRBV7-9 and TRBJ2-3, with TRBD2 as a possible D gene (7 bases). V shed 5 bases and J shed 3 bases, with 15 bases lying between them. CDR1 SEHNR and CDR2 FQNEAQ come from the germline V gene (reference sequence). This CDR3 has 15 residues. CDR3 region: CASSPKGGRTDTQYF. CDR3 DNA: TGTGCCAGCAGCCCAAAGGGGGGGCGGACAGATACGCAGTATTTT.